These T cell receptor beta chains were read from a single sample in a study of siplizumab effects on memory and regulatory T cells. TCRdb's table, derived via immunoSEQ multiplex PCR, lists solely in-frame clones and lacks some. The data show fewer than 100,000 clones, around 94% seen once. Sequencing input: non-Treg CD4+ T cells sorted from blood. These receptors were obtained from a human donor in good health. Both conserved end residues are part of each CDR3. The D gene is left open where the match is weak. Only part of the rows carry a size: once, few, many, or a class if the clone is expanded.

>-|TRBV9|-|TRBJ2-5
CASSVSDTQETQYF
TGTGCCAGCAGCGTATCAGATACTCAAGAGACCCAGTACTTC
>-|TRBV13|-|TRBJ2-7
CASSLGLGRREQYF
TGTGCCAGCAGCCTCGGTTTGGGGCGACGGGAGCAGTACTTC
>-|TRBV29-1|-|TRBJ2-1
CSVVAAGTLYNEQFF
TGCAGCGTTGTAGCCGCCGGGACACTGTACAATGAGCAGTTCTTC
>-|TRBV2|-|TRBJ1-5
CATTSGLGQPQHF
TGTGCCACCACATCAGGGCTTGGTCAGCCCCAGCATTTT
>-|TRBV25-1|-|TRBJ2-7
CASSEGSSPLVEQYF
TGTGCCAGCAGTGAAGGGTCTAGCCCCCTGGTGGAGCAGTACTTC
>-|TRBV19|-|TRBJ2-5
CASSISSVGETQYF
TGTGCCAGTAGTATATCGTCGGTTGGAGAGACCCAGTACTTC
>-|TRBV30|-|TRBJ1-2
CAWSPGTYGYTF
TGTGCCTGGAGCCCGGGTACCTATGGCTACACCTTC
>-|TRBV4-1|-|TRBJ2-7
CASSQSKVLGSSYEQYF
TGCGCCAGCAGCCAGTCGAAAGTCCTGGGGTCTTCCTACGAGCAGTACTTC
>-|TRBV6-1|-|TRBJ2-6
CASSEMGAGANVLTF
TGTGCCAGCAGTGAAATGGGGGCTGGGGCCAACGTCCTGACTTTC
>TRBD2|TRBV5-4|-|TRBJ2-1
CASSSIAGKYNEQFF
TGTGCCAGCAGCTCGATAGCGGGAAAGTACAATGAGCAGTTCTTC
>-|TRBV27|once|TRBJ1-2
CASSFGLYYGYTF
TGTGCCAGCAGTTTCGGGCTATACTATGGCTACACCTTC
>-|TRBV9|once|TRBJ2-3
CASSVWTASTDTQYF
TGTGCCAGCAGCGTATGGACCGCTAGCACAGATACGCAGTATTTT
>TRBD2|TRBV9|-|TRBJ2-1
CASSVEGRGTYNEQFF
TGTGCCAGCAGCGTAGAAGGGCGGGGGACCTACAATGAGCAGTTCTTC
>TRBD1|TRBV30|few|TRBJ1-5
CAWSGQGGQPQHF
TGTGCCTGGAGTGGACAGGGCGGTCAGCCCCAGCATTTT
>-|TRBV7-2|-|TRBJ2-5
CASSLAQIYGKETQYF
TGTGCCAGCAGCTTAGCTCAAATCTACGGTAAAGAGACCCAGTACTTC
>TRBD2|TRBV2|once|TRBJ2-2
CASSERGPSTGELFF
TGTGCCAGCAGCGAGCGGGGGCCCAGCACCGGGGAGCTGTTTTTT
>TRBD1|TRBV11-3|-|TRBJ2-7
CASSPGTGGIEQYF
TGTGCCAGCAGCCCAGGGACAGGGGGCATCGAGCAGTACTTC
>TRBD1|TRBV2|few|TRBJ1-1
CASSARTGGPSEAFF
TGTGCCAGCAGTGCCCGGACAGGGGGACCCTCTGAAGCTTTCTTT
>-|TRBV18|-|TRBJ1-6
CASSVDRGGYNSPLHF
TGTGCCAGCTCAGTAGACCGCGGGGGCTATAATTCACCCCTCCACTTT
>-|TRBV19|-|TRBJ2-7
CATKEVSYEQYF
TGTGCCACAAAGGAAGTTTCCTACGAGCAGTACTTC
>-|TRBV7-9|-|TRBJ2-1
CASSLTNEQFF
TGTGCCAGCAGCCTTACCAATGAGCAGTTCTTC
>TRBD1|TRBV6-5|-|TRBJ1-1
CASSQRTGLHTEAFF
TGTGCCAGCAGCCAGAGGACAGGACTTCATACTGAAGCTTTCTTT
>-|TRBV6-1|-|TRBJ1-4
CAATHRATNEKLFF
TGTGCCGCAACTCACAGAGCTACTAATGAAAAACTGTTTTTT
>-|TRBV2|-|TRBJ1-2
CASSEGDYRGYTF
TGTGCCAGCAGTGAAGGGGACTATCGGGGCTACACCTTC
>TRBD1|TRBV18|-|TRBJ2-1
CASSPTGTGDINEQFF
TGTGCCAGCTCACCGACGGGGACAGGGGATATCAATGAGCAGTTCTTC
>-|TRBV11-2|-|TRBJ2-5
CASSLDRGSRGQETQYF
TGTGCCAGCAGCTTAGATAGGGGCTCCAGGGGACAAGAGACCCAGTACTTC
>-|TRBV7-3|-|TRBJ1-1
CASSPTTVNTEAFF
TGTGCCAGCAGCCCGACGACGGTGAACACTGAAGCTTTCTTT
>-|TRBV25-1|-|TRBJ2-1
CASSRGYNEQFF
TGTGCCAGCAGTCGTGGTTACAATGAGCAGTTCTTC
>TRBD2|TRBV2|once|TRBJ2-3
CASRLATTDTQYF
TGTGCCAGCCGACTAGCAACCACAGATACGCAGTATTTT
>TRBD1|TRBV29-1|-|TRBJ2-7
CSVEGRSGGGEQYF
TGCAGCGTTGAAGGCCGGTCAGGGGGTGGAGAGCAGTACTTC
>-|TRBV5-1|-|TRBJ1-1
CASTLVGPPNTEAFF
TGCGCCAGCACCTTGGTTGGCCCTCCGAACACTGAAGCTTTCTTT
>-|TRBV2|once|TRBJ1-5
CASREGHSNQPQHF
TGTGCCAGCAGGGAGGGACATAGCAATCAGCCCCAGCATTTT
>-|TRBV10-1|-|TRBJ2-5
CASSLQPSQETQYF
TGCGCCAGCAGTTTGCAGCCCAGCCAAGAGACCCAGTACTTC
>TRBD1|TRBV12-5|-|TRBJ1-1
CASGFDGQGNTEAFF
TGTGCTAGTGGTTTCGACGGACAGGGGAACACTGAAGCTTTCTTT
>TRBD2|TRBV7-2|-|TRBJ2-5
CASSILAGGQETQYF
TGTGCCAGCAGCATACTAGCGGGAGGCCAAGAGACCCAGTACTTC
>-|TRBV19|-|TRBJ1-3
CASSIGRNSGNTIYF
TGTGCCAGTAGTATCGGACGGAACTCTGGAAACACCATATATTTT
>-|TRBV19|once|TRBJ2-6
CASSPEGGANVLTF
TGTGCCAGTAGTCCGGAGGGTGGGGCCAACGTCCTGACTTTC
>-|TRBV6-4|once|TRBJ1-1
CASRAGPQGTEAFF
TGTGCCAGCAGAGCCGGGCCCCAGGGCACTGAAGCTTTCTTT
>-|TRBV9|-|TRBJ2-2
CASSADPGTLRTGELFF
TGTGCCAGCAGCGCAGACCCCGGGACACTCCGCACCGGGGAGCTGTTTTTT
>-|TRBV4-1|-|TRBJ1-1
CASSQVTGNTEAFF
TGCGCCAGCAGCCAAGTTACGGGGAACACTGAAGCTTTCTTT
>-|TRBV6-5|-|TRBJ1-5
CASSQNSNQPQHF
TGTGCCAGCAGCCAAAATAGCAATCAGCCCCAGCATTTT
>-|TRBV7-3|-|TRBJ2-1
CASSLTMRDEQFF
TGTGCCAGCAGCTTAACGATGCGCGACGAGCAGTTCTTC
>TRBD2|TRBV2|-|TRBJ2-5
CASSATSGETQYF
TGTGCCAGCAGCGCCACTAGCGGAGAGACCCAGTACTTC
>-|TRBV5-1|-|TRBJ1-1
CASRGQGDTEAFF
TGCGCCAGCAGGGGGCAGGGAGACACTGAAGCTTTCTTT
>TRBD1|TRBV10-1|-|TRBJ1-2
CASSADRGFGYTF
TGCGCCAGCAGTGCCGACAGGGGGTTTGGCTACACCTTC
>-|TRBV19|-|TRBJ1-2
CASRKDGTNYGYTF
TGTGCCAGTAGGAAGGACGGAACTAACTATGGCTACACCTTC
>-|TRBV6-1|-|TRBJ1-2
CASSESAVNYGYTF
TGTGCCAGCAGTGAGTCGGCGGTTAACTATGGCTACACCTTC
>TRBD1|TRBV9|-|TRBJ2-7
CASSVTGGESEQYF
TGTGCCAGCAGCGTGACAGGGGGCGAGAGCGAGCAGTACTTC
>-|TRBV6-6|-|TRBJ1-1
CASSYQDRTEAFF
TGTGCCAGCAGTTACCAGGACAGAACTGAAGCTTTCTTT
>-|TRBV20-1|once|TRBJ1-1
CSARLDTEAFF
TGCAGTGCTAGATTAGACACTGAAGCTTTCTTT